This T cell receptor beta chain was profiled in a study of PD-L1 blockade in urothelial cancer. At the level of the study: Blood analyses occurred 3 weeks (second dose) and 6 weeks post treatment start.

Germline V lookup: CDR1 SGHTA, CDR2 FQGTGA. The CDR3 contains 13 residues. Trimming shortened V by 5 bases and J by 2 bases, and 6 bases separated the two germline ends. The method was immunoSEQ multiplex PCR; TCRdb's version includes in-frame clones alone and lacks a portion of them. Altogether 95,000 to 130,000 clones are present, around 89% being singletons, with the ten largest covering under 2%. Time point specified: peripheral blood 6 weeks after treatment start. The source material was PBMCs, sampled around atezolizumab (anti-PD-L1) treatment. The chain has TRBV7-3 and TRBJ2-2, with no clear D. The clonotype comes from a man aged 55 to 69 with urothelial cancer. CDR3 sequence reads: CASSQSNTGELFF. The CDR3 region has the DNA TGTGCCAGCAGCCAAAGCAACACCGGGGAGCTGTTTTTT.